Described below is a single T cell receptor (beta chain) sequence and its context. The target antigen is unknown. Trimming cost V 2 bases and J 1 base, with 11 bases left between them. This CDR3 comprises 16 residues. Germline CDR1 KGHDR, CDR2 SFDVKD. MiXCR, run by TCRdb on the 5' RACE reads, gives a single entry per CDR3 protein. The sample holds about 580,000 distinct CDR3 sequences, roughly 17% seen once. The entry originates in a study of T cells after yellow fever vaccination. Study observations and caveats: Any FACS-sorted repertoire could hold abundant clonotypes that contaminate it from the bulk population. Clones from primary vaccination mostly reappeared after the booster (approximately 96% CD4, over 85% CD8). Researchers noted that a small share of clonotypes showed up in both CD4 and CD8 compartments.

Sequenced material: PBMCs, taken about 5 days after the first yellow fever vaccination. The V and J genes are TRBV24-1 and TRBJ2-1; D might be TRBD1 (7 bases). The TCR originated in a man aged 18 to 29 who received the YFV17D yellow fever vaccine. CDR3 loop: CATSDSSGGSYNEQFF. CDR3 coding DNA: TGTGCCACCAGTGATTCTTCAGGGGGGTCCTACAATGAGCAGTTCTTC.